Detailed here is one T cell receptor (beta chain). The target antigen is unknown. The CDR3 sequence is 15 residues long. Germline-derived CDR1 and CDR2 are SGHRS and YFSETQ. With 4 bases removed from V and 3 bases from J, the gap between germline ends came to 16 bases. TCRdb processed the 5' RACE reads anew with MiXCR; each CDR3 protein has one entry. The repertoire holds about 460,000 distinct CDR3 sequences, with about 5.2% as singletons. The sample is drawn from a study of CD8 T cells in ankylosing spondylitis. The study, taken as a whole, reports: Roughly 8 highly homologous variants made up a TCR beta motif, and this motif appeared characteristic of ankylosing spondylitis blood. In peripheral blood, disease-linked CD8+ clones occurred at relatively low frequencies.

The TCR was taken from a male donor with ankylosing spondylitis. The source material was blood, either unsorted or a sorted T cell fraction (not recorded which). The chain recombines TRBV5-1 with TRBJ2-5, with D tentatively TRBD2 (6 bases). CDR3 amino acids: CASSPGFGGEETQYF. The CDR3 DNA sequence: TGCGCCAGCAGCCCCGGCTTCGGGGGAGAAGAGACCCAGTACTTC.